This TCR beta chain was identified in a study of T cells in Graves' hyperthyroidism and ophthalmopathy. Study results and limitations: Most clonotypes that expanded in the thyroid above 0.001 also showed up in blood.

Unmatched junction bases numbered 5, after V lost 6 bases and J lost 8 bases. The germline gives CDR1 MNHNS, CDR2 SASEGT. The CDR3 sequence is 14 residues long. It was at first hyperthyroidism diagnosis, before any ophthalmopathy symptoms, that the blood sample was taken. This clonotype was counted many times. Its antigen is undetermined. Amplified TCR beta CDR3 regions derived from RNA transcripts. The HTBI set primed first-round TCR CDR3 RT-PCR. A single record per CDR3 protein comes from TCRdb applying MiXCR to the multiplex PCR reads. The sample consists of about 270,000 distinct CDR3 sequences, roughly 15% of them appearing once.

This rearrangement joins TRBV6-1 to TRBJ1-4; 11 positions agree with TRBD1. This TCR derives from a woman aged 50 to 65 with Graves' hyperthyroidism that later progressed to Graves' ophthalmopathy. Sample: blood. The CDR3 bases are TGTGCCAGCAGGGGGACAGGGGGGGGAGAAAAACTGTTTTTT. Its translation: CASRGTGGGEKLFF.